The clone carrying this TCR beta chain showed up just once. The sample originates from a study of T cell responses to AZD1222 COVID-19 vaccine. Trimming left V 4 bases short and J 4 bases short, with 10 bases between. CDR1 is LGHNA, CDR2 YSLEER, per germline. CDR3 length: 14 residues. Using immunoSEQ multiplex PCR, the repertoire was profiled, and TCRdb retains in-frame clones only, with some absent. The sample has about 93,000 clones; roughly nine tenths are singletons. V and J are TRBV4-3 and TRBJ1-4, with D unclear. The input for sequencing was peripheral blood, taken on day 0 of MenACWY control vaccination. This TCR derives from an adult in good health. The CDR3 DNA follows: TGCGCCAGCAGCCTGACGGACTTTAATGAAAAACTGTTTTTT. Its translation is CASSLTDFNEKLFF.